The rows below give T cell receptor beta chains drawn from one sample of a study of blood T cell repertoires in COVID-19. Profiling relied on immunoSEQ multiplex PCR, and the TCRdb table lists in-frame clones only, not all of them. This table has 170,000 or so clones, roughly 86% appearing once. Sequenced: peripheral blood. The receptor set was obtained from a man aged 35 to 55 with active or convalescent COVID-19. CDR3s include the opening cysteine and the closing phenylalanine or tryptophan. The order of the fields is J gene, D gene, V gene, clone size, CDR3 length, CDR3 DNA, CDR3 protein. A D gene is named only where the DNA matches it firmly. Clone size is stated in some rows and not others, as once, few, many or a class when expanded.

>TRBJ2-3|NA|TRBV19|NA|13
TGTGCCAGTACAGGGTATCTGACAGATACGCAGTATTTT
CASTGYLTDTQYF
>TRBJ1-2|TRBD1|TRBV24-1|NA|16
TGTGCCACCAGTGATTCGGGACAGCGGAGGGACTATGGCTACACCTTC
CATSDSGQRRDYGYTF
>TRBJ1-2|NA|TRBV7-2|once|16
TGTGCCAGCAGCTTAGCGCGTGGGGGCGGTATCTATGGCTACACCTTC
CASSLARGGGIYGYTF
>TRBJ2-7|NA|TRBV13|NA|12
TGTGCCAGCAGCTTAGGGGCTGGCAAGCAGTACTTC
CASSLGAGKQYF
>TRBJ1-6|TRBD1|TRBV12-5|NA|16
TGTGCTAGTGGTGCGAGACAGGGGGCGCCTAATTCACCCCTCCACTTT
CASGARQGAPNSPLHF
>TRBJ2-5|TRBD2|TRBV9|few|18
TGTGCCAGCTCACAAGTCGGTGGGAGGGGACCCAGGACAGAGACCCAGTACTTC
CASSQVGGRGPRTETQYF
>TRBJ1-5|TRBD1|TRBV2|NA|15
TGTGCCAGCAGTCCACAGGGGGGAGGCAATCAGCCCCAGCATTTT
CASSPQGGGNQPQHF
>TRBJ1-1|TRBD1|TRBV6-2/TRBV6-3|NA|15
TGTGCCAGCAGTCCCGGGACAGGCTTAAACACTGAAGCTTTCTTT
CASSPGTGLNTEAFF
>TRBJ1-2|NA|TRBV5-1|NA|15
TGCGCCAGCAGCACCAACGGACAGCTCAACTATGGCTACACCTTC
CASSTNGQLNYGYTF
>TRBJ2-7|TRBD1|TRBV7-9|NA|14
TGTGCCAGCAGCAGAAGGGACAGGGTGTACGAGCAGTACTTC
CASSRRDRVYEQYF
>TRBJ2-3|NA|TRBV2|NA|13
TGTGCCAGCAGTGGGGGGGTTTCAGATACGCAGTATTTT
CASSGGVSDTQYF
>TRBJ2-5|TRBD1|TRBV19|NA|15
TGTGCCACTGAAGCAGGGGGCGCGGTGCAGGAGACCCAGTACTTC
CATEAGGAVQETQYF
>TRBJ2-5|TRBD1|TRBV30|NA|14
TGTGCCTGGGGAACCGGGACAGGGAAAGAGACCCAGTACTTC
CAWGTGTGKETQYF
>TRBJ1-6|NA|TRBV24-1|NA|13
TGTGCCACCCGACGGGGGAGAAATTCACCCCTCCACTTT
CATRRGRNSPLHF
>TRBJ1-5|TRBD1|TRBV7-9|NA|14
TGTGCCAGCAGCTTACAGGGGGCGTCACAGCCCCAGCATTTT
CASSLQGASQPQHF
>TRBJ2-3|TRBD2|TRBV15|NA|15
TGTGCCACCAGCAGAGATTTAGCGGGGGGGGAAACGCAGTATTTT
CATSRDLAGGETQYF
>TRBJ2-3|NA|TRBV2|NA|15
TGTGCCAGCAGTGAAATCACGGGGGGCGCAGATACGCAGTATTTT
CASSEITGGADTQYF
>TRBJ2-2|NA|TRBV3-1/TRBV3-2|NA|13
TGTGCCAGCAGCCTAGATAGTCCCGGGGAGCTGTTTTTT
CASSLDSPGELFF
>TRBJ2-2|TRBD2|TRBV6-4|few|15
TGTGCCAGCAGTGACTCAGCGGGGGACACCGGGGAGCTGTTTTTT
CASSDSAGDTGELFF
>TRBJ1-6|TRBD1|TRBV19|once|15
TGTGCCAGTAGTATGCCCCCGGGACAGGGGGTATCCCTCCACTTT
CASSMPPGQGVSLHF
>TRBJ2-7|TRBD1|TRBV28|NA|15
TGTGCCAGCAGTTTATTACAGGGGGAAGACTACGAGCAGTACTTC
CASSLLQGEDYEQYF
>TRBJ1-1|TRBD1|TRBV5-5|NA|14
TGTGCCAGCAGCGGAACAGGGGCGAACACTGAAGCTTTCTTT
CASSGTGANTEAFF